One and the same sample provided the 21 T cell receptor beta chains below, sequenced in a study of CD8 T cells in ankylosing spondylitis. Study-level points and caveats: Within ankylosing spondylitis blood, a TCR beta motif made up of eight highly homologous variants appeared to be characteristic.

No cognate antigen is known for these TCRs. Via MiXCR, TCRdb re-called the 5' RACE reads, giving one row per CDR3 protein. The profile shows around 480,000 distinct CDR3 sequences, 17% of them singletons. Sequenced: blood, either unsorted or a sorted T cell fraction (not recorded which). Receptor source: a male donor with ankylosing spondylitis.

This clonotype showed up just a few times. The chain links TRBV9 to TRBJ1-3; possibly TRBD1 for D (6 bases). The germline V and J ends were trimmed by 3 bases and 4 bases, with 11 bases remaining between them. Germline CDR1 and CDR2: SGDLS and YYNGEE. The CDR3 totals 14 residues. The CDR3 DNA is TGTGCCAGCAGCGACCGGGACATCGGAAACACCATATATTTT. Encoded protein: CASSDRDIGNTIYF.

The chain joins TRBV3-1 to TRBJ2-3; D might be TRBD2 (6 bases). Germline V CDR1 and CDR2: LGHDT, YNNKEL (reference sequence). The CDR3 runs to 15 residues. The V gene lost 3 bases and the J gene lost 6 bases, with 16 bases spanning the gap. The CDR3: CASSHSNPGLDTQYF. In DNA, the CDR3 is TGTGCCAGCAGCCATTCGAACCCGGGACTTGATACGCAGTATTTT.

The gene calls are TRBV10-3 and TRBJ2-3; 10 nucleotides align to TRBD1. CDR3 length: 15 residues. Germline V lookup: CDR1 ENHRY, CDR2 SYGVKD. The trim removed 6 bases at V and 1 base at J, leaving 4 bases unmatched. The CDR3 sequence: CAISTGTGGTDTQYF. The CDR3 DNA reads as TGTGCCATCAGCACCGGGACAGGGGGCACAGATACGCAGTATTTT.

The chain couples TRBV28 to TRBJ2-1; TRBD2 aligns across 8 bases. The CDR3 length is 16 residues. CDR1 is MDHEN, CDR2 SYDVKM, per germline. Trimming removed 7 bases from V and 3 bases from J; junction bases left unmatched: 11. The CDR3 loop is CASKVSLSGSYNEQFF. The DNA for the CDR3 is TGTGCCAGCAAGGTATCCCTAAGCGGGAGCTACAATGAGCAGTTCTTC. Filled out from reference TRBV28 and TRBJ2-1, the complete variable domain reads DVKVTQSSRYLVKRTGEKVFLECVQDMDHENMFWYRQDPGLGLRLIYFSYDVKMKEKGDIPEGYSVSREKKERFSLILESASTNQTSMYLCASKVSLSGSYNEQFFGPGTRLTVL.

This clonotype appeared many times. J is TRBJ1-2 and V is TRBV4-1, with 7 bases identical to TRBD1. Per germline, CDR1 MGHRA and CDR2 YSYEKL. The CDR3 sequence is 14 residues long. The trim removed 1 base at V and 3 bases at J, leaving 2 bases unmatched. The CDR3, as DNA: TGCGCCAGCAGCCAAGGACAGGGCTACTATGGCTACACCTTC. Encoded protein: CASSQGQGYYGYTF.

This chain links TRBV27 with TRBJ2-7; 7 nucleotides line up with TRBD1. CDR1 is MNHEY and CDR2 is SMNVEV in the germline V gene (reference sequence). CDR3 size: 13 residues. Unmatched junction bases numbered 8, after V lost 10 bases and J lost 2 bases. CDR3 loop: CAIPDRETYEQYF. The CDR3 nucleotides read TGTGCCATCCCCGACAGGGAAACCTACGAGCAGTACTTC.

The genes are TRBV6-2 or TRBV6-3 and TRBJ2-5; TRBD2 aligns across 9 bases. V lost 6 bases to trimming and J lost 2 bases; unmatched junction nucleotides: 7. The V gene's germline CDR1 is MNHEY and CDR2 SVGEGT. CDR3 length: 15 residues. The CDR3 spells CASSRAGGLQETQYF. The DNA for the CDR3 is TGTGCCAGCAGCCGAGCGGGGGGCCTTCAAGAGACCCAGTACTTC.

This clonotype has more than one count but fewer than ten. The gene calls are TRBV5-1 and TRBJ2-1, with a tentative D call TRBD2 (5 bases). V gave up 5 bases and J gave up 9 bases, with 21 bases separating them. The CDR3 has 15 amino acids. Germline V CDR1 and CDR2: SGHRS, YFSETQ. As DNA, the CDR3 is TGCGCCAGCAGACAAAACCCCCCCGCGACTACTGAGCAGTTCTTC. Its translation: CASRQNPPATTEQFF.

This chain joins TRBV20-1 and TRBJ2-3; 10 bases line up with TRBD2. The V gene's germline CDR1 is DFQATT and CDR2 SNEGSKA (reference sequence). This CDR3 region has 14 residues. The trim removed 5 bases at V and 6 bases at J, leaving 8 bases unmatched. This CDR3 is CSAGTSARSDTQYF. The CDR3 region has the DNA TGCAGTGCTGGGACTAGCGCCAGATCTGATACGCAGTATTTT.

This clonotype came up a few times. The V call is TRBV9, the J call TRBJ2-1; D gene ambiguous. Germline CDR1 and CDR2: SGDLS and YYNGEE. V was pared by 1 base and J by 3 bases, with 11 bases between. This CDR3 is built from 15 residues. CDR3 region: CASSVSGQNYNEQFF. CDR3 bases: TGTGCCAGCAGCGTATCTGGGCAGAACTACAATGAGCAGTTCTTC. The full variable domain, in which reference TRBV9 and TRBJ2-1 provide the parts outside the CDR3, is DSGVTQTPKHLITATGQRVTLRCSPRSGDLSVYWYQQSLDQGLQFLIQYYNGEERAKGNILERFSAQQFPDLHSELNLSSLELGDSALYFCASSVSGQNYNEQFFGPGTRLTVL.

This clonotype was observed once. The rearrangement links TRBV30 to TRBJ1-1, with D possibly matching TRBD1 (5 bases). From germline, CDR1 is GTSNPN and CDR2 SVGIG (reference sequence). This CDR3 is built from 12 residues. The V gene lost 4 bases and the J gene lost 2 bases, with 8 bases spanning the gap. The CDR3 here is CAWTDTNTEAFF. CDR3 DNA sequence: TGTGCCTGGACGGACACAAACACTGAAGCTTTCTTT.

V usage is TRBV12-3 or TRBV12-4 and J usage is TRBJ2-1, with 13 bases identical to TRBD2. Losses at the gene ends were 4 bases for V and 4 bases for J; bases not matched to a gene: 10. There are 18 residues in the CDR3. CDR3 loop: CASSSGLAGDLVYNEQFF. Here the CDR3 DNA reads TGTGCCAGCAGTTCCGGACTAGCGGGAGATTTGGTTTACAATGAGCAGTTCTTC.

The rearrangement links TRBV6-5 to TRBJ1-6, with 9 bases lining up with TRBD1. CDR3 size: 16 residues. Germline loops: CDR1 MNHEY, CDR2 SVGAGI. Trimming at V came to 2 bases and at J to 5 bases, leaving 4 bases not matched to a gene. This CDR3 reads CASSYGTGRNNSPLHF. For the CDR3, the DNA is TGTGCCAGCAGTTACGGGACAGGGCGAAATAATTCACCCCTCCACTTT.

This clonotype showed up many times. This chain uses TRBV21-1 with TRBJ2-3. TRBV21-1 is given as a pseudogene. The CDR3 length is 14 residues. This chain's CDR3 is CASSPPSVTDTQYF. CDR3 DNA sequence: TGTGCCAGCAGCCCACCGTCGGTCACAGATACGCAGTATTTT.

The CDR3 here is CASSLAPGVGGEAFF. The CDR3 bases are TGCGCCAGCAGCTTAGCCCCAGGGGTCGGGGGTGAAGCTTTCTTT. The gene calls are TRBV5-1 and TRBJ1-1; perhaps TRBD1 as D (6 bases). Germline CDR1 is SGHRS and CDR2 is YFSETQ. The V end lost 2 bases, the J end lost 7 bases, and 18 bases lay between the germline ends. The CDR3 is made up of 15 amino acids.

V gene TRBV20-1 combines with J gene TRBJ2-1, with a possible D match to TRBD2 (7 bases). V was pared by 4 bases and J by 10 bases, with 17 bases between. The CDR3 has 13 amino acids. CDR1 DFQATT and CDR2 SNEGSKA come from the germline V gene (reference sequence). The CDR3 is CSAMRGGLWEQFF. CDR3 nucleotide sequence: TGCAGTGCTATGAGGGGGGGCCTATGGGAGCAGTTCTTC.

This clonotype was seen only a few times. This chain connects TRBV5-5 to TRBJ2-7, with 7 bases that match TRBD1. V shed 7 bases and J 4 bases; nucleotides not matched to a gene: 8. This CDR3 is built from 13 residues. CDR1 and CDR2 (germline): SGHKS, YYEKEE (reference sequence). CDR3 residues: CASCTGDGYEQYF. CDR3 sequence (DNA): TGTGCCAGCTGCACAGGGGATGGGTACGAGCAGTACTTC.

The CDR3 DNA sequence: TGCGCCAGCAGCTTCTTAGCGGGAGGCCCCCCCAATGAGCAGTTCTTC. Translated, it gives CASSFLAGGPPNEQFF. The chain combines TRBV5-1 with TRBJ2-1; TRBD2 aligns across 10 bases. The CDR3 consists of 16 residues. After removal of 2 bases from V and 6 bases from J, the junction contained 8 bases not matched to a gene. The V gene's germline CDR1 is SGHRS and CDR2 YFSETQ.

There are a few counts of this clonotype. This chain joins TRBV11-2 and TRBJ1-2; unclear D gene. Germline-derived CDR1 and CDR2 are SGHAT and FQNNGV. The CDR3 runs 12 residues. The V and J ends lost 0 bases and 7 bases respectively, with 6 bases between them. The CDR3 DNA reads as TGTGCCAGCAGCTTAGATGATGTTGGCTACACCTTC. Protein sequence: CASSLDDVGYTF.

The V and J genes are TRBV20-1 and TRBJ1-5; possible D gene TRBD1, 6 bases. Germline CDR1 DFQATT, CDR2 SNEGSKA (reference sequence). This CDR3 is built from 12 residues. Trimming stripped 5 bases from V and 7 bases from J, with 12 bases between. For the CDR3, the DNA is TGCAGTGCTGGGGACATTGGACAGCCCCAGCATTTT. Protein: CSAGDIGQPQHF.

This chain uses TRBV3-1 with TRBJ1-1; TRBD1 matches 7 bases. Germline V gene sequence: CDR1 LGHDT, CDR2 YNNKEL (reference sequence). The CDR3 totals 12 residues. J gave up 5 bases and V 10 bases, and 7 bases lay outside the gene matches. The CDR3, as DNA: TGTGCCACCACAGGGGAGGGAACTGAAGCTTTCTTT. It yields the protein CATTGEGTEAFF.